Following are 22 T cell receptor beta chains from one sample sequenced in a study of blood T cell repertoires in COVID-19. The data were produced by immunoSEQ multiplex PCR, yet TCRdb's version contains in-frame clones alone and is incomplete. The sample lists about 200,000 clones, around 80% occurring once. Specimen: peripheral blood. Source of these receptors: a human donor in a cohort sampled during active COVID-19.

The chain combines TRBV5-1 with TRBJ2-3, with 15 bases lining up with TRBD2. This CDR3 contains 16 residues. J gave up 4 bases and V 4 bases, and 4 bases lay outside the gene matches. Germline CDR1 reads SGHRS; CDR2 reads YFSETQ. As DNA, the CDR3 is TGCGCCAGCAGCCAAGGACTAGCGGGAGGGCCAGATACGCAGTATTTT. Translation: CASSQGLAGGPDTQYF.

The rearrangement uses TRBV7-9 and TRBJ2-1; D is ambiguous. The CDR3 sequence is 14 residues long. V was clipped by 1 base and J by 7 bases, with 11 bases between them. Germline V gene data show CDR1 as SEHNR and CDR2 as FQNEAQ (reference sequence). The CDR3 region has the DNA TGTGCCAGCAGCTTAGAACAGTCAAGGAATGAGCAGTTCTTC. This encodes CASSLEQSRNEQFF. Complete variable domain (other parts from reference TRBV7-9 and TRBJ2-1): DTGVSQNPRHKITKRGQNVTFRCDPISEHNRLYWYRQTLGQGPEFLTYFQNEAQLEKSRLLSDRFSAERPKGSFSTLEIQRTEQGDSAMYLCASSLEQSRNEQFFGPGTRLTVL.

The chain's CDR3 is CASSLLAGSGTDTQYF. The DNA for the CDR3 is TGTGCCAGCAGCCTCCTAGCGGGATCTGGCACAGATACGCAGTATTTT. The gene calls are TRBV3-1 (or the pseudogene TRBV3-2) and TRBJ2-3, with 9 bases fitting TRBD2. The CDR3 contains 16 residues. Germline V lookup: CDR1 LGHDT, CDR2 YNNKEL (reference sequence). J lost 1 base, V lost 4 bases, and 6 bases had no gene match.

V usage is TRBV10-3 and J usage is TRBJ2-3; TRBD2 is a possible D gene (7 bases). Germline V CDR1 and CDR2: ENHRY, SYGVKD. This CDR3 has 15 residues. With 2 bases removed from V and 2 bases from J, the gap between germline ends came to 11 bases. CDR3 DNA: TGTGCCATCAGTGAGGGGGGGGCGCTCACAGATACGCAGTATTTT. This translates into CAISEGGALTDTQYF.

The chain is built from TRBV30 and TRBJ2-3; TRBD2 might be the D (6 bases). V was pared by 0 bases and J by 4 bases, with 14 bases between. The CDR3 totals 15 residues. Germline CDR1 reads GTSNPN; CDR2 reads SVGIG (reference sequence). CDR3 sequence: CAWSVTGVGPDTQYF. CDR3 sequence (DNA): TGTGCCTGGAGTGTGACGGGAGTTGGCCCAGATACGCAGTATTTT.

V and J are TRBV2 and TRBJ1-1; TRBD1 matches 9 bases. The V segment lost 7 bases and the J segment 0 bases; nucleotides outside the gene matches: 6. Germline CDR1 reads SNHLY; CDR2 reads FYNNEI. The CDR3 runs to 15 residues. This CDR3 reads CASTPGQGMNTEAFF. CDR3 nucleotide sequence: TGTGCCAGCACCCCCGGACAGGGGATGAACACTGAAGCTTTCTTT.

This chain links TRBV11-2 with TRBJ2-1; 8 nucleotides agree with TRBD2. V lost 0 bases to trimming and J lost 6 bases; unmatched junction nucleotides: 4. This CDR3 has 15 amino acids. CDR1 SGHAT and CDR2 FQNNGV come from the germline V gene. The CDR3: CASSLERGVGNEQFF. The CDR3 DNA is TGTGCCAGCAGCTTAGAGCGGGGGGTAGGCAATGAGCAGTTCTTC.

The J gene is TRBJ2-5, the V gene TRBV7-2; D not resolved. The CDR3 consists of 13 residues. V was clipped by 4 bases and J by 4 bases, with 10 bases between them. Germline V lookup: CDR1 SGHTA, CDR2 FQGNSA. The CDR3 DNA reads TGTGCCAGCAGCTCTGGCAGTTCAGAGACCCAGTACTTC. Residues: CASSSGSSETQYF.

The CDR3: CASSRGRGDSYNEQFF. The CDR3 coding sequence is TGTGCCAGCAGTAGAGGTCGGGGTGACTCCTACAATGAGCAGTTCTTC. The chain links TRBV6-6 to TRBJ2-1, with D possibly TRBD2 on 5 matching bases. CDR3 length equals 16 residues. Germline CDR1 MNHNY, CDR2 SVGAGI (reference sequence). Trimming left V 5 bases short and J 0 bases short, with 14 bases between.

V usage is TRBV12-3 or TRBV12-4 and J usage is TRBJ2-5, with D possibly TRBD1 on 6 matching bases. The CDR3 has 13 residues. Trimming removed 5 bases from V and 7 bases from J, with 14 bases in between. The CDR3 protein is CASSRQEWGTQYF. CDR3 nucleotides: TGTGCCAGCAGTAGACAGGAATGGGGGACCCAGTACTTC.

This sequence joins TRBV7-2 and TRBJ2-3; 12 bases align to TRBD2. The V and J ends lost 4 bases and 1 base, in that order; junction bases with no gene match: 12. This CDR3 has 19 amino acids. CDR1 SGHTA and CDR2 FQGNSA come from the germline V gene. CDR3 DNA sequence: TGTGCCAGCAGCTCACCTACCCCTCTAGCGGGAGGGGGCACAGATACGCAGTATTTT. Translating it yields CASSSPTPLAGGGTDTQYF. The variable domain in full, with the rest retrieved from reference TRBV7-2 and TRBJ2-3, is GAGVSQSPSNKVTEKGKDVELRCDPISGHTALYWYRQSLGQGLEFLIYFQGNSAPDKSGLPSDRFSAERTGGSVSTLTIQRTQQEDSAVYLCASSSPTPLAGGGTDTQYFGPGTRLTVL.

This chain connects TRBV27 to TRBJ2-2; 8 nucleotides match TRBD1. CDR3 length: 15 amino acids. CDR1 is MNHEY and CDR2 is SMNVEV in the germline V gene (reference sequence). V gave up 5 bases and J gave up 7 bases; unmatched junction bases: 9. As DNA, the CDR3 is TGTGCCAGCAGTAAGGACAGGGCTGGGATCGGGGAGCTGTTTTTT. Translation: CASSKDRAGIGELFF.

J is TRBJ1-4 and V is TRBV3-1 (or the pseudogene TRBV3-2); D may be TRBD1 (5 bases). The CDR3 spans 16 residues. The V end was cut by 0 bases, the J end by 8 bases, with 16 bases between. Germline V gene data show CDR1 as LGHDT and CDR2 as YNNKEL (reference sequence). In nucleotides, the CDR3 is TGTGCCAGCAGCCAAGATGGGGCCCGAATTGAGGAAAAACTGTTTTTT. It encodes CASSQDGARIEEKLFF.

The chain carries TRBV18 and TRBJ1-4; D is unresolved. The V and J ends lost 4 bases and 3 bases respectively, with 12 bases between them. The CDR3 totals 15 residues. Germline CDR1 and CDR2: KGHSH and LQKENI. In nucleotides, the CDR3 is TGTGCCAGCTCACTATACACGCTCGCTAATGAAAAACTGTTTTTT. Its translation: CASSLYTLANEKLFF.

This clone was seen more than once but under ten times. The junction departs from the called germline gene at one end, perhaps through a read error. This rearrangement joins TRBV2 to TRBJ1-1, with 8 bases aligning to TRBD1. The CDR3 extends over 13 amino acids. Germline assignment: CDR1 SNHLY and CDR2 FYNNEI. The CDR3 DNA is TGTGCCAGCAGGGAAGGGACAGGAGTTGAAGCTTTCTTT. It yields the protein CASREGTGVEAFF.

The chain joins TRBV28 to TRBJ2-1, with 14 nucleotides matching TRBD2. This CDR3 comprises 13 residues. The junction had 3 bases not matched to a gene; V was cut back by 8 bases and J by 9 bases. The V gene's germline CDR1 is MDHEN and CDR2 SYDVKM. CDR3 protein: CASRLAGGIEQFF. The CDR3 bases are TGTGCCAGCCGACTAGCGGGAGGGATTGAGCAGTTCTTC. The full variable domain, completed using reference TRBV28 and TRBJ2-1, is DVKVTQSSRYLVKRTGEKVFLECVQDMDHENMFWYRQDPGLGLRLIYFSYDVKMKEKGDIPEGYSVSREKKERFSLILESASTNQTSMYLCASRLAGGIEQFFGPGTRLTVL.

The genes are TRBV5-6 and TRBJ2-7; TRBD1 matches 9 bases. Germline V gene sequence: CDR1 SGHDT, CDR2 YYEEEE. The CDR3 has 14 residues. V shed 4 bases and J 4 bases; nucleotides not matched to a gene: 6. CDR3 DNA sequence: TGTGCCAGCAGCACTCGGGACAGGGAGTACGAGCAGTACGTC. Protein: CASSTRDREYEQYV.

The chain links TRBV10-3 to TRBJ2-7; tentatively, D is TRBD2 (7 bases). Trimming pared 0 bases from V and 7 bases from J, leaving 10 bases between. Germline CDR1 ENHRY, CDR2 SYGVKD. The CDR3 runs to 13 residues. The CDR3 sequence: CAISESGGLEQYV. The DNA for the CDR3 is TGTGCCATCAGTGAGTCGGGGGGGCTGGAGCAGTACGTC.

This clone was seen at least ten times. The rearrangement joins TRBV24-1 to TRBJ1-2; 10 bases line up with TRBD1. The germline gives CDR1 KGHDR, CDR2 SFDVKD. V lost 3 bases and J lost 4; bases outside the gene matches: 13. This CDR3 is 18 amino acids long. In DNA, the CDR3 is TGTGCCACCAGTGATGCGGGACAGGGGAAGGTGGTCGGCTATGGCTACACCTTC. Its protein product is CATSDAGQGKVVGYGYTF.

This clone showed up just once. The V gene is TRBV18, the J gene TRBJ1-6, with D hard to call. V was trimmed by 1 base and J by 8 bases, leaving 9 bases between them. In germline, CDR1 is KGHSH, CDR2 LQKENI. CDR3 length equals 14 residues. For the CDR3, the DNA is TGTGCCAGCTCACCACAGTTTGAGGATTCACCCCTCCACTTT. Protein: CASSPQFEDSPLHF.

This chain connects TRBV29-1 to TRBJ1-4; D remains ambiguous. Looked up from germline, CDR1 is SQVTM and CDR2 is ANQGSEA. V dropped 4 bases and J dropped 0 bases, with 9 bases sitting between them. This CDR3 region has 14 residues. CDR3 bases: TGCAGCGTTGCCGGTTATCCAACTAATGAAAAACTGTTTTTT. This codes for CSVAGYPTNEKLFF.

This rearrangement joins TRBV19 to TRBJ2-1; 7 bases fit TRBD1. CDR1 LNHDA and CDR2 SQIVND come from the germline V gene (reference sequence). Losses at the gene ends were 4 bases for V and 10 bases for J; bases not matched to a gene: 7. The CDR3 loop spans 13 amino acids. The CDR3 coding sequence is TGTGCCAGTAGTACCTCGTACAGGGGCGAGCAGTTCTTC. Protein product: CASSTSYRGEQFF.